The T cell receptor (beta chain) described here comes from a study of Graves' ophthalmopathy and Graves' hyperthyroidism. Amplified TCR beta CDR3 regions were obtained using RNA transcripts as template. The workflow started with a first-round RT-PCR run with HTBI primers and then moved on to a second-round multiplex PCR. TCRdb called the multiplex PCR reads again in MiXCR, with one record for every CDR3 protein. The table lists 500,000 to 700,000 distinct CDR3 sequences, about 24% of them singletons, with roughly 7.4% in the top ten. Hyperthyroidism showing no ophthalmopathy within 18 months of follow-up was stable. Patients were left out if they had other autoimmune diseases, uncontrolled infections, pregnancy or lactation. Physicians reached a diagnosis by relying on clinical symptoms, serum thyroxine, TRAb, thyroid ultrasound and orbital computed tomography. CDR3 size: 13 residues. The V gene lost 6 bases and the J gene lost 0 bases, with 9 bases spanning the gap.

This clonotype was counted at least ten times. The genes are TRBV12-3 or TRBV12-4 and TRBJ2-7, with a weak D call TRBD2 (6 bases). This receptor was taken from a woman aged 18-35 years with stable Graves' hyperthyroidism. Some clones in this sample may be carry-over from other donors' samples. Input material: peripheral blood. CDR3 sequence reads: CASSQTSSYEQYF. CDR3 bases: TGTGCCAGCAGCCAGACTAGCTCCTACGAGCAGTACTTC.